Following are 10 T cell receptor beta chains from one sample sequenced in a study of OX40 agonist ivuxolimab in advanced cancers. Generated by immunoSEQ multiplex PCR, the TCRdb table keeps only in-frame clones and is missing some. This table has about 68,000 clones, roughly 84% appearing once. The sequences come from CD4+ or CD8+ T cells sorted from blood, collected in a trial of the OX40 agonist ivuxolimab. These receptors all come from an adult with an advanced solid tumor such as melanoma, head and neck, liver or kidney cancer.

The rearrangement joins TRBV5-1 to TRBJ2-2; TRBD2 aligns across 13 bases. Unmatched junction bases numbered 7, after V lost 5 bases and J lost 3 bases. This CDR3 comprises 17 residues. Germline assignment: CDR1 SGHRS and CDR2 YFSETQ. CDR3 in DNA: TGCGCCAGCAGAGGAGGACTAGCGGGAGTTGACACCGGGGAGCTGTTTTTT. This codes for CASRGGLAGVDTGELFF.

The rearrangement uses TRBV27 and TRBJ2-4, with no clear D. Trimming left V 4 bases short and J 7 bases short, with 20 bases between. From germline, CDR1 is MNHEY and CDR2 SMNVEV (reference sequence). CDR3 length equals 16 residues. CDR3 coding DNA: TGTGCCAGCAGTTATAAGGGCGCTAGTAGCCTGAACATTCAGTACTTC. Amino acid sequence: CASSYKGASSLNIQYF.

V and J are TRBV5-4 and TRBJ1-1, with 8 nucleotides matching TRBD1. Losses at the gene ends were 4 bases for V and 4 bases for J; bases not matched to a gene: 12. Germline CDR1 SGHNT, CDR2 YYREEE (reference sequence). This CDR3 is built from 16 residues. CDR3 nucleotides: TGTGCCAGCAGCGTCCCAGGGGGCGGGGGGGGCACTGAAGCTTTCTTT. This codes for CASSVPGGGGGTEAFF.

The chain joins TRBV7-2 to TRBJ2-7; 8 bases are a match to TRBD2. Unmatched junction bases numbered 4, after V lost 3 bases and J lost 3 bases. This CDR3 is built from 14 residues. The germline gives CDR1 SGHTA, CDR2 FQGNSA. In nucleotides, the CDR3 is TGTGCCAGCAGCTTTACTAGCGGAAACTACGAGCAGTACTTC. Protein: CASSFTSGNYEQYF. Complete variable domain (other parts from reference TRBV7-2 and TRBJ2-7): GAGVSQSPSNKVTEKGKDVELRCDPISGHTALYWYRQSLGQGLEFLIYFQGNSAPDKSGLPSDRFSAERTGGSVSTLTIQRTQQEDSAVYLCASSFTSGNYEQYFGPGTRLTVT.

The chain is built from TRBV28 and TRBJ2-3; the match to TRBD2 covers 11 bases. CDR3 size: 16 residues. Germline loops: CDR1 MDHEN, CDR2 SYDVKM. J gave up 5 bases and V 6 bases, and 10 bases lay outside the gene matches. CDR3 protein: CASSRWTSGPGDTQYF. The CDR3 DNA sequence: TGTGCCAGCAGCCGCTGGACTAGCGGGCCCGGAGATACGCAGTATTTT.

This rearrangement joins TRBV7-2 to TRBJ1-2, with TRBD1 matching over 8 bases. J was trimmed by 4 bases and V by 4 bases; bases with no gene match: 5. This CDR3 is built from 14 residues. Germline CDR1 is SGHTA and CDR2 is FQGNSA. CDR3 sequence reads: CASSSPDRAYGYTF. CDR3 nucleotides: TGTGCCAGCAGCTCACCGGACAGGGCCTATGGCTACACCTTC. The full variable domain, completed using reference TRBV7-2 and TRBJ1-2, is GAGVSQSPSNKVTEKGKDVELRCDPISGHTALYWYRQSLGQGLEFLIYFQGNSAPDKSGLPSDRFSAERTGGSVSTLTIQRTQQEDSAVYLCASSSPDRAYGYTFGSGTRLTVV.

This rearrangement joins TRBV10-3 to TRBJ2-2, with D possibly matching TRBD2 (6 bases). Deletions cut 7 bases from V and 7 bases from J, with 10 bases between. The germline CDR1 and CDR2 sequences are ENHRY and SYGVKD. The CDR3 is 12 amino acids. This CDR3 is CAINPEGGELFF. The CDR3 region has the DNA TGTGCCATCAACCCGGAGGGCGGGGAGCTGTTTTTT.

J is TRBJ2-2 and V is TRBV18; the match to TRBD2 covers 10 bases. V lost 2 bases, J lost 7 bases, and 13 bases stayed unmatched. The CDR3 spans 18 residues. Germline lookup yields CDR1 KGHSH and CDR2 LQKENI. CDR3 sequence: CASSPEALLAGVGGELFF. The DNA for the CDR3 is TGTGCCAGCTCACCAGAGGCGCTCCTAGCGGGAGTAGGCGGGGAGCTGTTTTTT.

The V gene is TRBV19, the J gene TRBJ1-4, with D possibly TRBD1 on 5 matching bases. The CDR3 extends over 16 amino acids. Germline V gene data show CDR1 as LNHDA and CDR2 as SQIVND (reference sequence). V was cut by 5 bases and J by 6 bases, with 19 bases left in between. The DNA of the CDR3 is TGTGCCAGTAGTTGGACATCTTCTTTGTTCGATGAAAAACTGTTTTTT. It translates to CASSWTSSLFDEKLFF.

V is TRBV5-1 and J is TRBJ2-3; D remains ambiguous. V was pared by 6 bases and J by 2 bases, with 4 bases between. CDR3 length equals 11 residues. Germline loops: CDR1 SGHRS, CDR2 YFSETQ. CDR3 region: CASTDTDTQYF. As DNA, the CDR3 is TGCGCCAGCACCGACACAGATACGCAGTATTTT.